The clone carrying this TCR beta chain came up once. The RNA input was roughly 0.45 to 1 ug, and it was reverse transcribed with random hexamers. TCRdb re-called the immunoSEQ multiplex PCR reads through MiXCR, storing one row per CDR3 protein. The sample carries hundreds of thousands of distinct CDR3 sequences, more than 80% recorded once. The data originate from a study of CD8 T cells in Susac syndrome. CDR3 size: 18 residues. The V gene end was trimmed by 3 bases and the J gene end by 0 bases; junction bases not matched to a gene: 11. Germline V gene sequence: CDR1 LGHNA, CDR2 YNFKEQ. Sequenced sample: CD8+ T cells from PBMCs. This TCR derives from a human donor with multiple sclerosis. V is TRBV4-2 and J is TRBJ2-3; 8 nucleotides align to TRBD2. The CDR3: CASSHLWAGGVSTDTQYF. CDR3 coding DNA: TGTGCCAGCAGCCACCTCTGGGCGGGGGGAGTTAGCACAGATACGCAGTATTTT.